Listed below are T cell receptor beta chains from one sample, sequenced in a study of blood T cell repertoires in COVID-19. Repertoires were generated with immunoSEQ multiplex PCR, while TCRdb's copy carries only in-frame clones and drops some. The sample holds hundreds of thousands of clones, around nine tenths seen once. The sequencing sample was made of peripheral blood. These receptors came from a woman in her sixties with COVID-19, enrolled during active disease. Both conserved end residues are part of each CDR3. A D gene is named only where the DNA matches it firmly. The size of a clone is reported for some rows only, either as once, few or many, or as a class for expanded clones.

-,-,TRBV9,TRBJ2-5,CASSVSPQVDQETQYF,TGTGCCAGCAGCGTTTCTCCACAGGTAGACCAAGAGACCCAGTACTTC
-,-,TRBV3-1/TRBV3-2,TRBJ1-1,CASSQDFEAFF,TGTGCCAGCAGCCAAGACTTTGAAGCTTTCTTT
-,-,TRBV2,TRBJ2-7,CASSRGPAYEQYF,TGTGCCAGCTCGCGGGGGCCTGCCTACGAGCAGTACTTC
-,-,TRBV18,TRBJ1-1,CASSPEGRTEAFF,TGTGCCAGCTCACCCGAAGGGAGGACTGAAGCTTTCTTT
-,-,TRBV10-1,TRBJ1-5,CASSESLDHPRVSNVGQPQHF,TGCGCCAGCAGTGAGTCGCTGGACCACCCCAGGGTAAGTAACGTGGGTCAGCCCCAGCATTTT
TRBD1,-,TRBV10-3,TRBJ1-4,CAISKRDSLTNEKLFF,TGTGCCATCAGTAAACGGGACAGCCTAACTAATGAAAAACTGTTTTTT
-,-,TRBV28,TRBJ1-5,CAIPGDKANQPQHF,TGTGCCATCCCGGGGGATAAGGCCAATCAGCCCCAGCATTTT
TRBD1,-,TRBV7-9,TRBJ1-5,CASSSSLTGVGNQPQHF,TGTGCCAGCAGCTCCTCCTTGACAGGGGTAGGCAATCAGCCCCAGCATTTT
-,-,TRBV2,TRBJ2-7,CASGGEQYF,TGTGCCAGTGGGGGGGAGCAGTACTTC
-,-,TRBV5-1,TRBJ2-6,CASFSSGANVLTF,TGCGCCAGCTTCTCCTCTGGGGCCAACGTCCTGACTTTC
TRBD2,-,TRBV9,TRBJ2-5,CASSVGRSLAGAQETQYF,TGTGCCAGCAGCGTCGGACGATCCCTAGCGGGGGCGCAAGAGACCCAGTACTTC
-,-,TRBV13,TRBJ2-2,CASSLGAGKAGELFF,TGTGCCAGCAGCTTAGGGGCGGGGAAGGCCGGGGAGCTGTTTTTT
-,-,TRBV7-2,TRBJ1-6,CASSLALGPQANSPLHF,TGTGCCAGCAGCTTAGCTTTAGGCCCCCAGGCGAATTCACCCCTCCACTTT
TRBD1,-,TRBV2,TRBJ1-5,CASRYDRAKNQPQHF,TGTGCCAGCAGATATGACAGGGCTAAAAATCAGCCCCAGCATTTT
-,-,TRBV9,TRBJ1-2,CASSSTLGTLGGYTF,TGTGCCAGCAGCTCCACGCTGGGGACACTGGGCGGCTACACCTTC
TRBD1,few,TRBV7-7,TRBJ2-5,CASSLVGQGGETQYF,TGTGCCAGCAGCTTAGTGGGACAGGGTGGGGAGACCCAGTACTTC
TRBD2,-,TRBV4-2,TRBJ2-5,CASSQVEAGGLETQYF,TGTGCCAGCAGCCAAGTCGAAGCGGGGGGCCTGGAGACCCAGTACTTC
-,-,TRBV7-2,TRBJ1-2,CASSLAGRGSFGYGYTF,TGTGCCAGCAGCTTAGCGGGTAGGGGGTCGTTCGGCTATGGCTACACCTTC
-,-,TRBV5-1,TRBJ1-2,CASSLGGENYGYTF,TGCGCCAGCAGCTTAGGGGGGGAGAACTATGGCTACACCTTC
TRBD2,once,TRBV5-1,TRBJ2-1,CASSKGLAGSNEQFF,TGCGCCAGCAGCAAGGGACTAGCGGGGTCAAATGAGCAGTTCTTC
TRBD1,-,TRBV19,TRBJ1-4,CASTGQGYEKLFF,TGTGCCAGCACGGGACAGGGTTATGAAAAACTGTTTTTT
-,once,TRBV5-6,TRBJ1-4,CASSSQGSTNEKLFF,TGTGCCAGCAGCTCGCAGGGGTCAACTAATGAAAAACTGTTTTTT
-,-,TRBV7-2,TRBJ1-2,CASSFQGYGYTF,TGTGCCAGCAGCTTTCAGGGCTATGGCTACACCTTC
-,-,TRBV7-3,TRBJ2-1,CASSPSGRPGNEQFF,TGTGCCAGCAGCCCCAGCGGGCGCCCCGGGAATGAGCAGTTCTTC
-,-,TRBV10-2,TRBJ2-5,CASSLPGRAETQYF,TGCGCCAGCAGTCTCCCCGGGCGGGCAGAGACCCAGTACTTC
TRBD2,-,TRBV9,TRBJ2-5,CASSVPGRETQYF,TGTGCCAGCAGCGTTCCCGGGAGGGAGACCCAGTACTTC
TRBD1,once,TRBV3-1/TRBV3-2,TRBJ1-2,CASSHWTGGLGYTF,TGTGCCAGCAGCCACTGGACAGGGGGGCTTGGCTACACCTTC
TRBD1,-,TRBV2,TRBJ1-2,CASGATGEGYGYTF,TGTGCCAGCGGGGCCACAGGGGAAGGCTATGGCTACACCTTC
TRBD1,-,TRBV2,TRBJ1-2,CASSVGRDRSHPNYGYTF,TGTGCCAGCAGTGTGGGCCGGGACAGGTCCCACCCTAACTATGGCTACACCTTC
TRBD1,-,TRBV2,TRBJ1-1,CASSADDRGLDTEAFF,TGTGCCAGCAGTGCCGATGACAGGGGGCTGGACACTGAAGCTTTCTTT
TRBD2,-,TRBV7-3,TRBJ2-1,CASSIAGGYNEQFF,TGTGCCAGCAGCATAGCGGGGGGCTACAATGAGCAGTTCTTC
TRBD2,-,TRBV13,TRBJ2-1,CASSIATSGGANEQFF,TGTGCCAGCAGCATTGCTACTAGCGGGGGGGCCAATGAGCAGTTCTTC
-,once,TRBV6-5,TRBJ1-2,CASSSQGGGYTF,TGTGCCAGCAGTTCACAGGGAGGGGGCTACACCTTC
-,-,TRBV5-4,TRBJ2-7,CASSSPGQIQYEQYF,TGTGCCAGCAGCTCTCCGGGACAAATCCAGTACGAGCAGTACTTC
-,-,TRBV9,TRBJ2-1,CASSQGNEQFF,TGTGCCAGCAGCCAGGGTAATGAGCAGTTCTTC
TRBD1,once,TRBV7-9,TRBJ1-4,CASSSSGTANEKLFF,TGTGCCAGCAGCTCATCCGGGACAGCTAATGAAAAACTGTTTTTT
-,few,TRBV19,TRBJ1-5,CASRQQGNQPQHF,TGTGCCAGTCGACAACAGGGAAATCAGCCCCAGCATTTT
TRBD1,once,TRBV5-6,TRBJ1-2,CASSLGRTGYYTF,TGTGCCAGCAGCTTGGGGCGGACAGGGTACTACACCTTC
-,-,TRBV9,TRBJ1-2,CASSVAAQGSQYGYTF,TGTGCCAGCAGCGTAGCCGCACAGGGTTCTCAGTATGGCTACACCTTC
-,few,TRBV18,TRBJ1-2,CASSPQQGRDVTF,TGTGCCAGCTCACCACAACAGGGCAGGGACGTCACCTTC
-,-,TRBV10-1,TRBJ1-1,CASSESWGRPEAFF,TGCGCCAGCAGTGAGTCTTGGGGGAGGCCTGAAGCTTTCTTT
-,-,TRBV7-9,TRBJ1-5,CASSPTGGENQPQHF,TGTGCCAGCAGCCCCACCGGAGGTGAAAATCAGCCCCAGCATTTT